A single sample gave rise to the 9 T cell receptor beta chains below, sequenced in a study of PD-L1 blockade in urothelial cancer. Some clones are missing from TCRdb's copy, which holds only in-frame ones; the method was immunoSEQ multiplex PCR. The table records about 37,000 clones, 70% to 85% of them present only once. The sequences come from PBMCs, collected around atezolizumab (anti-PD-L1) treatment. The source is a man aged 55 to 70 with urothelial cancer.

The rearrangement joins TRBV19 to TRBJ2-1; 9 bases line up with TRBD1. The CDR3 loop spans 17 amino acids. Germline V lookup: CDR1 LNHDA, CDR2 SQIVND (reference sequence). V shed 1 base and J 3 bases; nucleotides not matched to a gene: 7. CDR3 DNA: TGTGCCAGTAGTATAGTGGGAGGGGGACAGGGCTACAATGAGCAGTTCTTC. Its translation is CASSIVGGGQGYNEQFF.

This clone appeared a single time. The J gene is TRBJ2-1, the V gene TRBV5-1, with 10 nucleotides matching TRBD2. The germline V gene encodes CDR1 SGHRS and CDR2 YFSETQ. The V and J ends lost 0 bases and 0 bases, in that order; junction bases with no gene match: 21. This CDR3 is 23 amino acids long. CDR3 sequence reads: CASSLAWGVRTSGVIGSYNEQFF. The CDR3, as DNA: TGCGCCAGCAGCTTGGCCTGGGGCGTCCGGACTAGCGGAGTAATAGGCTCCTACAATGAGCAGTTCTTC. The complete variable domain, with remaining parts taken from reference TRBV5-1 and TRBJ2-1, reads KAGVTQTPRYLIKTRGQQVTLSCSPISGHRSVSWYQQTPGQGLQFLFEYFSETQRNKGNFPGRFSGRQFSNSRSEMNVSTLELGDSALYLCASSLAWGVRTSGVIGSYNEQFFGPGTRLTVL.

The chain joins TRBV5-1 to TRBJ2-5; TRBD2 matches 8 bases. CDR1 is SGHRS, CDR2 YFSETQ, per germline. V was clipped by 5 bases and J by 3 bases; unmatched bases: 6. This CDR3 comprises 14 residues. In nucleotides, the CDR3 is TGCGCCAGCAGAGTCGCGGGGGGAGAAGAGACCCAGTACTTC. Translated: CASRVAGGEETQYF.

The rearrangement links TRBV5-1 to TRBJ1-1; D is undetermined. V lost 6 bases and J lost 4, with 7 bases in between. CDR3 size: 11 residues. Per the germline V gene, CDR1 is SGHRS and CDR2 is YFSETQ. DNA of the CDR3: TGCGCCAGCATTGCGGGCACTGAAGCTTTCTTT. Its protein product is CASIAGTEAFF.

This clone has only a few counts. This chain uses TRBV19 with TRBJ2-3; D is uncertain. CDR3 length equals 12 residues. V was shortened by 3 bases and J by 4 bases, with 5 bases between the two germline ends. Germline CDR1 reads LNHDA; CDR2 reads SQIVND (reference sequence). The DNA for the CDR3 is TGTGCCAGTAGTATGAGTTCAGATACGCAGTATTTT. Translated: CASSMSSDTQYF.

This clone showed up just a few times. The chain combines TRBV19 with TRBJ1-6; D is uncertain. CDR1 LNHDA and CDR2 SQIVND come from the germline V gene (reference sequence). CDR3 length: 12 amino acids. Between the trimmed V and J ends, which lost 5 bases and 6 bases, there was a span of 5 bases. The chain's CDR3 is CASSPSNSPLHF. The CDR3 DNA is TGTGCCAGTAGTCCGAGTAATTCACCCCTCCACTTT.

The chain joins TRBV27 to TRBJ2-7; TRBD2 aligns across 8 bases. Germline CDR1 reads MNHEY; CDR2 reads SMNVEV (reference sequence). The CDR3 length is 15 residues. J lost 3 bases, V lost 5 bases, and 9 bases had no gene match. The CDR3 coding sequence is TGTGCCAGCAGTGCCGGGGGGGGACTGTACTACGAGCAGTACTTC. Protein: CASSAGGGLYYEQYF.

This clone occurred a few times. This rearrangement joins TRBV28 to TRBJ1-4, with D possibly matching TRBD1 (5 bases). This CDR3 comprises 16 residues. From germline, CDR1 is MDHEN and CDR2 SYDVKM. V was shortened by 6 bases and J by 7 bases, with 21 bases between the two germline ends. CDR3 in amino acids: CASSPRRRRDGEKLFF. In DNA, the CDR3 is TGTGCCAGCAGCCCCCGACGTCGCAGGGATGGTGAAAAACTGTTTTTT.

This chain uses TRBV18 with TRBJ2-7; 7 nucleotides line up with TRBD2. The CDR3 runs 15 residues. Per the germline V gene, CDR1 is KGHSH and CDR2 is LQKENI. V lost 3 bases, J lost 6 bases, and 11 bases stayed unmatched. The CDR3 bases are TGTGCCAGCTCACCTAACACCGGGACTACAAGCGAGCAGTACTTC. Its translation is CASSPNTGTTSEQYF.